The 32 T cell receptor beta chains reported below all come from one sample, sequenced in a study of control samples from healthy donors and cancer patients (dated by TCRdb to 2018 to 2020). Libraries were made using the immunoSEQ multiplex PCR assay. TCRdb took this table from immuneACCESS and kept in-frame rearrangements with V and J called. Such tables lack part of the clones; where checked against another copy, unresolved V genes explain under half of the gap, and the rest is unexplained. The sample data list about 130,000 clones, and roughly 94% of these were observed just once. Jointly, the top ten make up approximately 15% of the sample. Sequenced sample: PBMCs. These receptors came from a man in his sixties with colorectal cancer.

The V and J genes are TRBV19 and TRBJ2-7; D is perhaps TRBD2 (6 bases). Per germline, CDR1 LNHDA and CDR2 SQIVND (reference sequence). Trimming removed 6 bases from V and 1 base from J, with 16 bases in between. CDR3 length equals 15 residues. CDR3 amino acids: CASSPRVGGSYEQYF. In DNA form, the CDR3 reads TGTGCCAGTAGCCCACGGGTCGGGGGTTCCTACGAGCAGTACTTC.

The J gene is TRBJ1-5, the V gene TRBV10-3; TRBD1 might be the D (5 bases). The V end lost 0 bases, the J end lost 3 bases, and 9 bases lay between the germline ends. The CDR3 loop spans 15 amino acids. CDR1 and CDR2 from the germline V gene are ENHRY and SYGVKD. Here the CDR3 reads CAISESRGANQPQHF. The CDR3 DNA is TGTGCCATCAGTGAGTCTAGAGGGGCCAATCAGCCCCAGCATTTT.

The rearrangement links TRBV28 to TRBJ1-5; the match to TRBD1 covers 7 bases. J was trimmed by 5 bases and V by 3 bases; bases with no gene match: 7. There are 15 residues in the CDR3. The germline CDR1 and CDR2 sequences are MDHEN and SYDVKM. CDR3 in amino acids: CASSLPRGIYQPQHF. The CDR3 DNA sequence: TGTGCCAGCAGTTTGCCCAGGGGGATCTATCAGCCCCAGCATTTT.

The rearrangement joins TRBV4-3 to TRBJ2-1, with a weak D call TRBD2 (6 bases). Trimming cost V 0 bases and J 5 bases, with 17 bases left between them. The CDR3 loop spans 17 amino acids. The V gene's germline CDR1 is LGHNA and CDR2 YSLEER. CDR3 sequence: CASSQDLGQGRNNEQFF. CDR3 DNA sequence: TGCGCCAGCAGCCAAGATCTGGGTCAAGGGAGGAACAATGAGCAGTTCTTC.

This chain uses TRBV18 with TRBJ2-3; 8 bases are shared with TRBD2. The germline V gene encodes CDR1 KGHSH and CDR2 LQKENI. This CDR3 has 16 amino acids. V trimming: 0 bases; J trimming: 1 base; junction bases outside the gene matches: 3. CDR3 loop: CASSPPVGGGTDTQYF. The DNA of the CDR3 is TGTGCCAGCTCACCACCGGTCGGGGGGGGCACAGATACGCAGTATTTT.

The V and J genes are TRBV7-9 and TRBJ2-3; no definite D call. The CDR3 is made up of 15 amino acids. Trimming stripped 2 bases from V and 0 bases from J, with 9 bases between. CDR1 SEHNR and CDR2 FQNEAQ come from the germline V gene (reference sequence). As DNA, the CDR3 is TGTGCCAGCAGCTTATTTAACCCTAGCACAGATACGCAGTATTTT. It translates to CASSLFNPSTDTQYF.

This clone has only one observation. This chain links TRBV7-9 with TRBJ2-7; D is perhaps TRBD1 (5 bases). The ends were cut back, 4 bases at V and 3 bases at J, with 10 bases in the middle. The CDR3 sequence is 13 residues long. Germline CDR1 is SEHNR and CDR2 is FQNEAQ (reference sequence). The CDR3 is CASSSAGIYEQYF. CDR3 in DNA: TGTGCCAGCAGCTCCGCAGGGATCTACGAGCAGTACTTC.

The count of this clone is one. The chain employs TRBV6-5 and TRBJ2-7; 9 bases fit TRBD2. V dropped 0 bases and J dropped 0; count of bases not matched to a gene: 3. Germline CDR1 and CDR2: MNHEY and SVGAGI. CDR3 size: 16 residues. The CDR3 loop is CASSYSAGGSSYEQYF. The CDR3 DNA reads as TGTGCCAGCAGTTACTCTGCGGGGGGGAGCTCCTACGAGCAGTACTTC.

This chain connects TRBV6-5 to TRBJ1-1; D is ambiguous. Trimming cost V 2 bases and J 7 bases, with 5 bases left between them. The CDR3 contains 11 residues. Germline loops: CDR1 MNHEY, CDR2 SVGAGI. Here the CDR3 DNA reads TGTGCCAGCAGTTACAGGGATGAAGCTTTCTTT. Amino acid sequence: CASSYRDEAFF.

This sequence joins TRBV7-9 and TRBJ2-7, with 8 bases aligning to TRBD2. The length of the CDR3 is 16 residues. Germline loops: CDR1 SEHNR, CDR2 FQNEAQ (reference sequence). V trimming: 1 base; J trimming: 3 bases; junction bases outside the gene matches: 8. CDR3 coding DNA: TGTGCCAGCAGCTTAGGGTCCGGGGGGGTTATCTACGAGCAGTACTTC. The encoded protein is CASSLGSGGVIYEQYF. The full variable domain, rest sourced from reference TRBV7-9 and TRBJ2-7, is DTGVSQNPRHKITKRGQNVTFRCDPISEHNRLYWYRQTLGQGPEFLTYFQNEAQLEKSRLLSDRFSAERPKGSFSTLEIQRTEQGDSAMYLCASSLGSGGVIYEQYFGPGTRLTVT.

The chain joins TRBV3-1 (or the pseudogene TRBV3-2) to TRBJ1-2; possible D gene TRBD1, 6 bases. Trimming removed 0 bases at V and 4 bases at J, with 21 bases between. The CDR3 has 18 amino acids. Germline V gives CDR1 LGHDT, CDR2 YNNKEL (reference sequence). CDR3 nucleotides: TGTGCCAGCAGCCAAGATATGGGGGGGGGCTTATCTCTCTATGGCTACACCTTC. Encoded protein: CASSQDMGGGLSLYGYTF.

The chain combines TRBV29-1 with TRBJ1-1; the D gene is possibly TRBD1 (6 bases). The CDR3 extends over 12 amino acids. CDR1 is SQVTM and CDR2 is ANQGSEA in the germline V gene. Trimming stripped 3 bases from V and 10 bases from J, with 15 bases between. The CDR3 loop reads CSVEGRKGVAFF. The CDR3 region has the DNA TGCAGCGTTGAGGGTCGTAAGGGGGTAGCTTTCTTT.

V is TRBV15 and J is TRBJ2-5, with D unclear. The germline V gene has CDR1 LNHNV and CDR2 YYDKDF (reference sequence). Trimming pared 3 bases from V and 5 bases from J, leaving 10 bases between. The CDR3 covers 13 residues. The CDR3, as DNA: TGTGCCACCAGCAGGGCGGTGGAGGAGACCCAGTACTTC. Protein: CATSRAVEETQYF.

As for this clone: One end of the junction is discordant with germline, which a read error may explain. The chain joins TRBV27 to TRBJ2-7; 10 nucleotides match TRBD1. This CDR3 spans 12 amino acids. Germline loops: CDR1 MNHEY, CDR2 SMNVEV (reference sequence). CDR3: CASGQGTGAKDF. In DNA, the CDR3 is TGTGCCAGCGGACAGGGGACAGGGGCGAAGGACTTC.

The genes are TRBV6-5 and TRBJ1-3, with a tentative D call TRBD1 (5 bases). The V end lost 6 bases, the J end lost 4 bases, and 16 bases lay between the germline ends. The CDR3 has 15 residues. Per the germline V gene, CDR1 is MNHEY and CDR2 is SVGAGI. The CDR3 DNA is TGTGCCAGCAGGGGCGAGGGGATTAGCGGAAACACCATATATTTT. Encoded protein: CASRGEGISGNTIYF.

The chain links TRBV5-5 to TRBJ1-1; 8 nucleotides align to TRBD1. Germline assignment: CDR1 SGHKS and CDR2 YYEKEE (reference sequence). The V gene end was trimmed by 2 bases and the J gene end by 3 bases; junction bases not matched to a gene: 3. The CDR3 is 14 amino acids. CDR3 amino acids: CASSFATGDTEAFF. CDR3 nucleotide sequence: TGTGCCAGCAGCTTCGCGACAGGGGACACTGAAGCTTTCTTT. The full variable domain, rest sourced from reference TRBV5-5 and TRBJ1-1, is DAGVTQSPTHLIKTRGQQVTLRCSPISGHKSVSWYQQVLGQGPQFIFQYYEKEERGRGNFPDRFSARQFPNYSSELNVNALLLGDSALYLCASSFATGDTEAFFGQGTRLTVV.

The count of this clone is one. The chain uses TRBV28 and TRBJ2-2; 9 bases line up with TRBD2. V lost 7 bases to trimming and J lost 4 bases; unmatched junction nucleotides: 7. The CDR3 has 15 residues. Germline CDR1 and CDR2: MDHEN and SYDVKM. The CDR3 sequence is CASNPAGGGTGELFF. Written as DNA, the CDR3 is TGTGCCAGCAACCCAGCGGGGGGCGGCACCGGGGAGCTGTTTTTT.

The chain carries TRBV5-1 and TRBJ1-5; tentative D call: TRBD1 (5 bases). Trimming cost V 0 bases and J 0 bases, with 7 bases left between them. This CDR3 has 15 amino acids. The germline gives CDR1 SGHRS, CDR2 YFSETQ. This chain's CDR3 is CASSLDGHSNQPQHF. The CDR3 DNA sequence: TGCGCCAGCAGCTTGGACGGACATAGCAATCAGCCCCAGCATTTT. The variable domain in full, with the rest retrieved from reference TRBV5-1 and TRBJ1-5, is KAGVTQTPRYLIKTRGQQVTLSCSPISGHRSVSWYQQTPGQGLQFLFEYFSETQRNKGNFPGRFSGRQFSNSRSEMNVSTLELGDSALYLCASSLDGHSNQPQHFGDGTRLSIL.

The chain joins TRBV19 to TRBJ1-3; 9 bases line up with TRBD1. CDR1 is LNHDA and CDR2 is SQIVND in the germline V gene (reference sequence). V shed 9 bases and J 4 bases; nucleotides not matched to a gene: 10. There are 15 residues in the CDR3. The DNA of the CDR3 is TGTGCCAGCAGCCCCACAGGGGGCGCGGGAAACACCATATATTTT. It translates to CASSPTGGAGNTIYF.

The CDR3, as DNA: TGTGCCAGCAGCTTAGCGGGAGCCCCCTACAATGAGCAGTTCTTC. Amino acid sequence: CASSLAGAPYNEQFF. This chain uses TRBV11-2 with TRBJ2-1; D might be TRBD2 (6 bases). V lost 1 base and J 2 bases, leaving 9 bases between the germline ends. This CDR3 is built from 15 residues. Germline CDR1 is SGHAT and CDR2 is FQNNGV.

The CDR3 loop reads CASGLPGGNTEAFF. CDR3 DNA: TGTGCTAGTGGTTTACCCGGGGGGAACACTGAAGCTTTCTTT. This chain links TRBV12-5 with TRBJ1-1, with D tentatively TRBD1 (5 bases). Germline-derived CDR1 and CDR2 are LGHNT and FRNRAP. This CDR3 is 14 amino acids long. V shed 3 bases and J shed 1 base, with 9 bases lying between them.

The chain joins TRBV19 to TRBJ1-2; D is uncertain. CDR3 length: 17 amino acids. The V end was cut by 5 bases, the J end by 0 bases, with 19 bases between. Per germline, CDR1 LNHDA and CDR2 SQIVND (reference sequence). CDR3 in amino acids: CASSRLGSAEANYGYTF. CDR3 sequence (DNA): TGTGCCAGTAGTCGCTTGGGATCTGCTGAAGCTAACTATGGCTACACCTTC.

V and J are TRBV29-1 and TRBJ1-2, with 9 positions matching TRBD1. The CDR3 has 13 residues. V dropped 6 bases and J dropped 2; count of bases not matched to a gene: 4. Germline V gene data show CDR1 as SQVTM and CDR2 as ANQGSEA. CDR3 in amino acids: CSVGQGLNYGYTF. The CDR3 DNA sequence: TGCAGCGTCGGACAGGGGCTCAACTATGGCTACACCTTC.

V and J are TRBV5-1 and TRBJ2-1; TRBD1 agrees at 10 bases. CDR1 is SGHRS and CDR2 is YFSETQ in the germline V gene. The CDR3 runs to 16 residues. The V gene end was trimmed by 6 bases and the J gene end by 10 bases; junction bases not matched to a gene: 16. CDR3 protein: CASTLTGQGNLMEQFF. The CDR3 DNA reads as TGCGCCAGCACCCTGACGGGACAGGGGAACTTGATGGAGCAGTTCTTC.

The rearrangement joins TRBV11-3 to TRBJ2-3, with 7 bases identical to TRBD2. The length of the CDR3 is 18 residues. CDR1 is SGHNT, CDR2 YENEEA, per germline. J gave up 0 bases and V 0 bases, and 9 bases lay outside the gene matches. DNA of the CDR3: TGTGCCAGCAGCTTAGATGGGAGACTAGCCCCCAGCACAGATACGCAGTATTTT. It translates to CASSLDGRLAPSTDTQYF.

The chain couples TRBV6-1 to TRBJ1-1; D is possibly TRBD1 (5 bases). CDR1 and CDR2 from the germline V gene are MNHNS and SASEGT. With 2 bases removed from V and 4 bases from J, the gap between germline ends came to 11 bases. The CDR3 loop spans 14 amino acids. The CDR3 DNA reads TGTGCCAGCAGTGAAAGGTATGGGGGCACTGAAGCTTTCTTT. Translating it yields CASSERYGGTEAFF.

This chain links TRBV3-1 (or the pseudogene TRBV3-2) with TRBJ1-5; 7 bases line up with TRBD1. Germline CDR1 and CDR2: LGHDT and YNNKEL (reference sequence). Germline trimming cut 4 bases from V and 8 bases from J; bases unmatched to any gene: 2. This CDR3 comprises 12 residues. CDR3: CASSLTGEPQHF. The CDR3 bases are TGTGCCAGCAGCCTCACAGGGGAGCCCCAGCATTTT.

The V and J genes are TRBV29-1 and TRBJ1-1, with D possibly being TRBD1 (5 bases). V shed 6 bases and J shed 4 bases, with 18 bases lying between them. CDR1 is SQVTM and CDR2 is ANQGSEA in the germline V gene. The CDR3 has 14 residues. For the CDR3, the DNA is TGCAGCGTGGGGCGCGCCCTGGGCGGCACTGAAGCTTTCTTT. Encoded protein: CSVGRALGGTEAFF. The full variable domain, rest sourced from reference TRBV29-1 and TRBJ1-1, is SAVISQKPSRDICQRGTSLTIQCQVDSQVTMMFWYRQQPGQSLTLIATANQGSEATYESGFVIDKFPISRPNLTFSTLTVSNMSPEDSSIYLCSVGRALGGTEAFFGQGTRLTVV.

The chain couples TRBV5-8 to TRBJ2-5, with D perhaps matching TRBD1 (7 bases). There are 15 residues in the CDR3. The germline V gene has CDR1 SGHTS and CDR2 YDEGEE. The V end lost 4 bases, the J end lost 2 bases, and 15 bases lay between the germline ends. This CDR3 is CASSTGGTAQETQYF. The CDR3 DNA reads TGTGCCAGCAGCACCGGAGGGACAGCTCAAGAGACCCAGTACTTC.

The DNA for the CDR3 is TGTGCCAGCTCACTAGTGACAGGAGGCGACAATGAGCAGTTCTTC. It is translated as CASSLVTGGDNEQFF. The rearrangement links TRBV18 to TRBJ2-1; tentatively, D is TRBD1 (6 bases). Germline V gene data show CDR1 as KGHSH and CDR2 as LQKENI. The CDR3 spans 15 residues. V gave up 4 bases and J gave up 5 bases, with 15 bases separating them. The whole variable domain, remainder taken from reference TRBV18 and TRBJ2-1, is NAGVMQNPRHLVRRRGQEARLRCSPMKGHSHVYWYRQLPEEGLKFMVYLQKENIIDESGMPKERFSAEFPKEGPSILRIQQVVRGDSAAYFCASSLVTGGDNEQFFGPGTRLTVL.

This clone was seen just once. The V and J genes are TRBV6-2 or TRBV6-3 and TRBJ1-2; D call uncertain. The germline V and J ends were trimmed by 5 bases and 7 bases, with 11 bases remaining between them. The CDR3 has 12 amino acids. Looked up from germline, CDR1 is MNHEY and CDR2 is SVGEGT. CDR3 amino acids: CASSPFRGGYTF. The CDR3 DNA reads TGTGCCAGCAGTCCCTTTCGGGGTGGCTACACCTTC.

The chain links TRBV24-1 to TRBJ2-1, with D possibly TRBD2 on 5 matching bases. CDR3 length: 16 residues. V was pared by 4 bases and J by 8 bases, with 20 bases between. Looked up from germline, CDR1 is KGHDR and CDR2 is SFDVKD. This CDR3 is CATSESGLLLGDEQFF. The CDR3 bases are TGTGCCACCAGTGAATCCGGACTTCTCCTAGGAGATGAGCAGTTCTTC.